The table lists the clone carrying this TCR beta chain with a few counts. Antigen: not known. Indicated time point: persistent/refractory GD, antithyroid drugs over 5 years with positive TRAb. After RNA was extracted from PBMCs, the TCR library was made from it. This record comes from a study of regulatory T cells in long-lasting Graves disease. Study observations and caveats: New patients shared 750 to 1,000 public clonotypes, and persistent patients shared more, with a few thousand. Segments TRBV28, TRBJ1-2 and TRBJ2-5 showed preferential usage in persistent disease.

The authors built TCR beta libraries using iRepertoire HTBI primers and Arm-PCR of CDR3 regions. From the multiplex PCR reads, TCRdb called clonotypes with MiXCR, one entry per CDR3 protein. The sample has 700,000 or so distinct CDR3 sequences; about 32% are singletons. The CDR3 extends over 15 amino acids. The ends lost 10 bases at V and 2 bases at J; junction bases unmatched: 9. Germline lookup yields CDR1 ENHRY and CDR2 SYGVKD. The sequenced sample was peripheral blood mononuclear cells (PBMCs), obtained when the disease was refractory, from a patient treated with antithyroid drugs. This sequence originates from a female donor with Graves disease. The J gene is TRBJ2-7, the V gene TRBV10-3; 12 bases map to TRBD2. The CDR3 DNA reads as TGTGCCAGCCGACTAGCGGGGGAAACAACCTACGAGCAGTACTTC. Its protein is CASRLAGETTYEQYF.